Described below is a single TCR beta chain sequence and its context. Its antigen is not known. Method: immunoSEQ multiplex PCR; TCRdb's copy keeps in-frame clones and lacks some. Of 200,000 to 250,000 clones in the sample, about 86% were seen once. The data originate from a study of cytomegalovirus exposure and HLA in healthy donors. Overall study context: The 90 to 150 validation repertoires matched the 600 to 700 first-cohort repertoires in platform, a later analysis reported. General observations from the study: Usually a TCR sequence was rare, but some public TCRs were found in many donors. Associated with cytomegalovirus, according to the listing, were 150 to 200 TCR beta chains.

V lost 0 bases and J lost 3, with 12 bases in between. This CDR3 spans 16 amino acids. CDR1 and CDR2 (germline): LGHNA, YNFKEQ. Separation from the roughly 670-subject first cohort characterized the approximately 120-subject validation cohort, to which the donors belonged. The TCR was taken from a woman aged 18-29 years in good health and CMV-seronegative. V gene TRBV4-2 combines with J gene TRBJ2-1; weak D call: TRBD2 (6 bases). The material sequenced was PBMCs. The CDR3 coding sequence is TGTGCCAGCAGCCAAGATCGGGGCGGGGACTACAATGAGCAGTTCTTC. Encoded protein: CASSQDRGGDYNEQFF.